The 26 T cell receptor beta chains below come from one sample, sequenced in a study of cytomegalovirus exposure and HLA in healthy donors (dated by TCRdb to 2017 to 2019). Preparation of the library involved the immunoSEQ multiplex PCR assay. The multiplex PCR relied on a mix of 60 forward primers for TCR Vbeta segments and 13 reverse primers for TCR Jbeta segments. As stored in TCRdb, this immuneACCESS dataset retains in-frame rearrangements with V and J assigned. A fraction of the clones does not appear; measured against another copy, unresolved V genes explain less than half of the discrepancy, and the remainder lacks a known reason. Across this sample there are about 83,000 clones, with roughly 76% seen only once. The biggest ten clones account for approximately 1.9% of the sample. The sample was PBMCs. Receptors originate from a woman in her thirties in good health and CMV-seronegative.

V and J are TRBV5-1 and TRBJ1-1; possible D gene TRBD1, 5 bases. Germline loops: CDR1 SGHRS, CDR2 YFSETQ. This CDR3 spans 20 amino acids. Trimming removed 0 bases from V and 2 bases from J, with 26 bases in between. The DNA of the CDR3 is TGCGCCAGCAGCTTGGCCAAACAAGACAGAGTCTCCCAACAAAACACTGAAGCTTTCTTT. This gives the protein CASSLAKQDRVSQQNTEAFF.

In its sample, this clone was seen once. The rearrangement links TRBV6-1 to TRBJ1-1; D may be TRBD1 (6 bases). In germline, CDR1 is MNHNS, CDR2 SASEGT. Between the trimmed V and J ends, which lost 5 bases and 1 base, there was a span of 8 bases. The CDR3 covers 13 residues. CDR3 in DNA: TGTGCCAGCAGTTGGACAGAGAACACTGAAGCTTTCTTT. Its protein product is CASSWTENTEAFF.

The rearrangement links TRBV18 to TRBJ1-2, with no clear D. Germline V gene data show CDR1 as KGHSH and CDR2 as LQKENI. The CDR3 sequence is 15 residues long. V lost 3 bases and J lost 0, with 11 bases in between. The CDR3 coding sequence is TGTGCCAGCTCACCTGGTGCGGTATCTAACTATGGCTACACCTTC. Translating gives CASSPGAVSNYGYTF. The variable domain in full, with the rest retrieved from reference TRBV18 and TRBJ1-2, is NAGVMQNPRHLVRRRGQEARLRCSPMKGHSHVYWYRQLPEEGLKFMVYLQKENIIDESGMPKERFSAEFPKEGPSILRIQQVVRGDSAAYFCASSPGAVSNYGYTFGSGTRLTVV.

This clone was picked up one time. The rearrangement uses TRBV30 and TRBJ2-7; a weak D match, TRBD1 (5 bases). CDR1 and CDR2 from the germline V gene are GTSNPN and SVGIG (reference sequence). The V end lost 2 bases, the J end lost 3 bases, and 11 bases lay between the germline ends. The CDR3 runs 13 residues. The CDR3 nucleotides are TGTGCCTGGAGTAGAAGGGGTCGCTACGAGCAGTACTTC. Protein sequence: CAWSRRGRYEQYF.

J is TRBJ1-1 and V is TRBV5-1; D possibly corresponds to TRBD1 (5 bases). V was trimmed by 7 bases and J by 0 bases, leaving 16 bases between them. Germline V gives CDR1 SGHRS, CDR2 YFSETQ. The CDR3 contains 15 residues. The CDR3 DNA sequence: TGCGCCAGCGGTCAGACAGCCAATTTGAACACTGAAGCTTTCTTT. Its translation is CASGQTANLNTEAFF.

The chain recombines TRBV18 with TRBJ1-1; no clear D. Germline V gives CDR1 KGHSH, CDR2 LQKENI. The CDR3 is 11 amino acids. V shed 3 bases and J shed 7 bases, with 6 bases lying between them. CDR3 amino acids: CASSPNGEAFF. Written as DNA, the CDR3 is TGTGCCAGCTCACCCAACGGTGAAGCTTTCTTT.

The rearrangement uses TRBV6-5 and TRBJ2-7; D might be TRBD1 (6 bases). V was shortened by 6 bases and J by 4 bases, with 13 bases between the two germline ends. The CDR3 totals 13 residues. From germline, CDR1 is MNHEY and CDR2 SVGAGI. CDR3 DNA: TGTGCCAGCAGCCGGACAGAAGGATACGAGCAGTACTTC. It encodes CASSRTEGYEQYF.

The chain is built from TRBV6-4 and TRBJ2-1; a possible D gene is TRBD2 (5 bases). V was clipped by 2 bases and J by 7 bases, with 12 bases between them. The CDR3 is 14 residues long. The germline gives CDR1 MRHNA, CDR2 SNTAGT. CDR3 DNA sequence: TGTGCCAGCAGTGACCAGTTCCGGGGTAATGAGCAGTTCTTC. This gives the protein CASSDQFRGNEQFF.

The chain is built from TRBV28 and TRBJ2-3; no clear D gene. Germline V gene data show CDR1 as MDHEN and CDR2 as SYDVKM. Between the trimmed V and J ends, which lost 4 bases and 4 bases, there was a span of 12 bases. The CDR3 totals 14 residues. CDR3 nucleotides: TGTGCCAGCAGTTCGGTAGACAAGGCAGATACGCAGTATTTT. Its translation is CASSSVDKADTQYF.

As DNA, the CDR3 is TGTGCCAGCGAGACGTTCGGGGGAGTGTTCTACAATGAGCAGTTCTTC. Amino acid sequence: CASETFGGVFYNEQFF. The chain combines TRBV7-9 with TRBJ2-1; D might be TRBD2 (6 bases). Per the germline V gene, CDR1 is SEHNR and CDR2 is FQNEAQ (reference sequence). This CDR3 comprises 16 residues. V lost 8 bases, J lost 3 bases, and 20 bases lay in between.

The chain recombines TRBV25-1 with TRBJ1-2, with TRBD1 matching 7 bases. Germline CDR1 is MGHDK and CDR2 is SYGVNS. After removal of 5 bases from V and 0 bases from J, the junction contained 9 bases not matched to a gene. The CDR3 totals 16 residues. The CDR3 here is CASSPNRDRANYGYTF. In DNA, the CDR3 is TGTGCCAGCAGTCCGAACCGGGACAGAGCTAACTATGGCTACACCTTC.

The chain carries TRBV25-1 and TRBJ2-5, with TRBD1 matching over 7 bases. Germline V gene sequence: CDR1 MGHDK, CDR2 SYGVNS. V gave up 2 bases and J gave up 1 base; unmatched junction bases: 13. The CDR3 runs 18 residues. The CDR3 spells CASSEAPVGRGSQETQYF. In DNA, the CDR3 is TGTGCCAGCAGTGAAGCCCCTGTGGGCAGGGGGTCCCAAGAGACCCAGTACTTC. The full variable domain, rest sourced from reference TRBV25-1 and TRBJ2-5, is EADIYQTPRYLVIGTGKKITLECSQTMGHDKMYWYQQDPGMELHLIHYSYGVNSTEKGDLSSESTVSRIRTEHFPLTLESARPSHTSQYLCASSEAPVGRGSQETQYFGPGTRLLVL.

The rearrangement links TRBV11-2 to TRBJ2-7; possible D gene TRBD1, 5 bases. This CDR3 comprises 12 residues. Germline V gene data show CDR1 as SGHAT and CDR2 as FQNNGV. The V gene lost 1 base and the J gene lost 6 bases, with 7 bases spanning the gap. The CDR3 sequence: CASSLGRGEQYF. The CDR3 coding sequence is TGTGCCAGCAGCTTAGGTAGGGGCGAGCAGTACTTC.

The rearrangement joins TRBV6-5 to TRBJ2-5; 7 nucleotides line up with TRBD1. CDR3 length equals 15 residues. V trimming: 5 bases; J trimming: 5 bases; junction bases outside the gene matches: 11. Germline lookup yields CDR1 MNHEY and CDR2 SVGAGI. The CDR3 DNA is TGTGCCAGCAGTGTTAGTCAGGGGGTCTTGGAGACCCAGTACTTC. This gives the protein CASSVSQGVLETQYF.

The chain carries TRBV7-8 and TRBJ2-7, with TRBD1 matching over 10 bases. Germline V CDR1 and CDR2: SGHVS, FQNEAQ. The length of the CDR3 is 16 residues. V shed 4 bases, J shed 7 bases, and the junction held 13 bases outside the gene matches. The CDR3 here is CASSSGRGQGSREQYF. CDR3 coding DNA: TGTGCCAGCAGCTCGGGACGGGGACAGGGGTCGCGGGAGCAGTACTTC.

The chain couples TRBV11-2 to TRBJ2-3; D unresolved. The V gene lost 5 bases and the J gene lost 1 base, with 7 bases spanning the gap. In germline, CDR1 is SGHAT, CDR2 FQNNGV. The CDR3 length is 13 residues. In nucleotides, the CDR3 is TGTGCCAGCAGCCGGTTCGGCACAGATACGCAGTATTTT. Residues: CASSRFGTDTQYF.

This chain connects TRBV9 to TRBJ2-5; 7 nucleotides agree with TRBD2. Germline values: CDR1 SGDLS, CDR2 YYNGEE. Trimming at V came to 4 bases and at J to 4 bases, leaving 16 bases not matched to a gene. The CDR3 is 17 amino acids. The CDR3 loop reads CASSSSPGLIIGETQYF. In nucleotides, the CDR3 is TGTGCCAGCAGCTCATCACCGGGACTAATTATAGGAGAGACCCAGTACTTC.

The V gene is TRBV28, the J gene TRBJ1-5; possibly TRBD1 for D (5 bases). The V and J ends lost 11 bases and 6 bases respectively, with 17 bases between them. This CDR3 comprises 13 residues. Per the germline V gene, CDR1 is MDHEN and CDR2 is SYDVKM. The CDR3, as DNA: TGTGCCGCCAAAAGGCAGGGAGGTCAGCCCCAGCATTTT. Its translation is CAAKRQGGQPQHF.

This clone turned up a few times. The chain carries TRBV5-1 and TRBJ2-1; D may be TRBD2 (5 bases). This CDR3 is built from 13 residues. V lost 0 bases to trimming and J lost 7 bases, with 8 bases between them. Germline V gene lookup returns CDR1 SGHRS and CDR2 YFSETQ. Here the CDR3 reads CASSLGLPNEQFF. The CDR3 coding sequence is TGCGCCAGCAGCTTGGGACTACCAAATGAGCAGTTCTTC. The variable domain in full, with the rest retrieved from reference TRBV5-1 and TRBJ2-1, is KAGVTQTPRYLIKTRGQQVTLSCSPISGHRSVSWYQQTPGQGLQFLFEYFSETQRNKGNFPGRFSGRQFSNSRSEMNVSTLELGDSALYLCASSLGLPNEQFFGPGTRLTVL.

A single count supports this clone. The CDR3 DNA sequence: TGTGCCAGCAGCTTAGTTGGAGGGGAGACCCAGTACTTC. This codes for CASSLVGGETQYF. The gene calls are TRBV5-5 and TRBJ2-5, with D perhaps TRBD2 (6 bases). The germline V gene has CDR1 SGHKS and CDR2 YYEKEE (reference sequence). The CDR3 is 13 amino acids. Trimming pared 2 bases from V and 5 bases from J, leaving 10 bases between.

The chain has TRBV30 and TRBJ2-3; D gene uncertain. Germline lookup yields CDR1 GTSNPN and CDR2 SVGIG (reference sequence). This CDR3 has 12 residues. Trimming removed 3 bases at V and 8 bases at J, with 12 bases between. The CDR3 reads CAWSATSATQYF. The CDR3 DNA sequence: TGTGCCTGGAGCGCGACTTCCGCTACGCAGTATTTT.

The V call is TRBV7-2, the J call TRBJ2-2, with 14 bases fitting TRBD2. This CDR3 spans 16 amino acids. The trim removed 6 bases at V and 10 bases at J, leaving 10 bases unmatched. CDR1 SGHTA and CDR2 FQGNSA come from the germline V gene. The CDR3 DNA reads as TGTGCCAGCAGTCACAAACCGGGACTAGCGGGAGTGGAGCTGTTTTTT. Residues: CASSHKPGLAGVELFF. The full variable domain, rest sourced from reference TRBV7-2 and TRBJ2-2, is GAGVSQSPSNKVTEKGKDVELRCDPISGHTALYWYRQSLGQGLEFLIYFQGNSAPDKSGLPSDRFSAERTGGSVSTLTIQRTQQEDSAVYLCASSHKPGLAGVELFFGEGSRLTVL.

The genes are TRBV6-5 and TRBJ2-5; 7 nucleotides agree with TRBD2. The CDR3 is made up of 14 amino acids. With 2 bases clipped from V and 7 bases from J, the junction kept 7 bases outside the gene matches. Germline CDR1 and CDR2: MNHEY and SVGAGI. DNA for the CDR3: TGTGCCAGCAGTTACGGGACTATCGGTGGGACCCAGTACTTC. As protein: CASSYGTIGGTQYF.

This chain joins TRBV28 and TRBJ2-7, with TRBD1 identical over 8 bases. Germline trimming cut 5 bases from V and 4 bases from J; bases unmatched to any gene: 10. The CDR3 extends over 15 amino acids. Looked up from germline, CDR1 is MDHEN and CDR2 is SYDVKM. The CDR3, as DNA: TGTGCCAGCAGTCGTCCGGGACAGGTGATATACGAGCAGTACTTC. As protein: CASSRPGQVIYEQYF. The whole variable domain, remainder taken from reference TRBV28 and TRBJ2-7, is DVKVTQSSRYLVKRTGEKVFLECVQDMDHENMFWYRQDPGLGLRLIYFSYDVKMKEKGDIPEGYSVSREKKERFSLILESASTNQTSMYLCASSRPGQVIYEQYFGPGTRLTVT.

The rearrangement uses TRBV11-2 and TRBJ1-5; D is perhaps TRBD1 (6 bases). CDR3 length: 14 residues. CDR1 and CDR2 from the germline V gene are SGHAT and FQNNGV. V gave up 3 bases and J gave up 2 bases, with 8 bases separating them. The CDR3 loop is CASSLSGGNQPQHF. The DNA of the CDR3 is TGTGCCAGCAGCTTGTCAGGGGGCAATCAGCCCCAGCATTTT.

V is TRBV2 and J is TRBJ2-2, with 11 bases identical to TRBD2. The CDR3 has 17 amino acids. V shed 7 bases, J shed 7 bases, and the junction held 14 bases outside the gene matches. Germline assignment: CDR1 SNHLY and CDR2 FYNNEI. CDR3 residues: CASKEGLADSFGGELFF. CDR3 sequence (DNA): TGTGCCAGCAAGGAGGGACTAGCGGACTCGTTTGGCGGGGAGCTGTTTTTT. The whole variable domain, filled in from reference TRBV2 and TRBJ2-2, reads EPEVTQTPSHQVTQMGQEVILRCVPISNHLYFYWYRQILGQKVEFLVSFYNNEISEKSEIFDDQFSVERPDGSNFTLKIRSTKLEDSAMYFCASKEGLADSFGGELFFGEGSRLTVL.